This TCR beta chain comes out of a study of T cells in localized non-small cell lung cancer. Germline loops: CDR1 MNHNS, CDR2 SASEGT. The CDR3 sequence is 13 residues long. Trimming cost V 0 bases and J 11 bases; bases outside gene matches: 6. Generated by immunoSEQ multiplex PCR, the TCRdb table keeps only in-frame clones and is missing some. The table records tens of thousands of clones, approximately 94% of them present only once. This chain connects TRBV6-1 to TRBJ1-1, with 7 bases identical to TRBD1. This TCR derives from a woman aged 40-75 years with stage I lung adenocarcinoma. This material consisted of peripheral blood, taken before any cancer treatment. The chain's CDR3 is CASSEARGPGAFF. CDR3 DNA: TGTGCCAGCAGTGAAGCGAGGGGGCCAGGGGCTTTCTTT.